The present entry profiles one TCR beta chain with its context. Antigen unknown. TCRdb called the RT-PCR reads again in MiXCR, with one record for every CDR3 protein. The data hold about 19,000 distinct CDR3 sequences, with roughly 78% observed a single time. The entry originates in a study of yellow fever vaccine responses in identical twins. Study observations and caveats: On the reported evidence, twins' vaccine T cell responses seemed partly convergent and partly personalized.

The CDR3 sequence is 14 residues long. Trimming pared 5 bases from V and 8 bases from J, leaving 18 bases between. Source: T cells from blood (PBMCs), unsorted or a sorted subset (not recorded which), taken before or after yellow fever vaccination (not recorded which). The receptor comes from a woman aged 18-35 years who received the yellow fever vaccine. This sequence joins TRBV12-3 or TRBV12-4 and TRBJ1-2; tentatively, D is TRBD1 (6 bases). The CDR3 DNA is TGTGCCAGCAGTACACGCCGGGACACAGCCGGCTACACCTTC. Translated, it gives CASSTRRDTAGYTF.